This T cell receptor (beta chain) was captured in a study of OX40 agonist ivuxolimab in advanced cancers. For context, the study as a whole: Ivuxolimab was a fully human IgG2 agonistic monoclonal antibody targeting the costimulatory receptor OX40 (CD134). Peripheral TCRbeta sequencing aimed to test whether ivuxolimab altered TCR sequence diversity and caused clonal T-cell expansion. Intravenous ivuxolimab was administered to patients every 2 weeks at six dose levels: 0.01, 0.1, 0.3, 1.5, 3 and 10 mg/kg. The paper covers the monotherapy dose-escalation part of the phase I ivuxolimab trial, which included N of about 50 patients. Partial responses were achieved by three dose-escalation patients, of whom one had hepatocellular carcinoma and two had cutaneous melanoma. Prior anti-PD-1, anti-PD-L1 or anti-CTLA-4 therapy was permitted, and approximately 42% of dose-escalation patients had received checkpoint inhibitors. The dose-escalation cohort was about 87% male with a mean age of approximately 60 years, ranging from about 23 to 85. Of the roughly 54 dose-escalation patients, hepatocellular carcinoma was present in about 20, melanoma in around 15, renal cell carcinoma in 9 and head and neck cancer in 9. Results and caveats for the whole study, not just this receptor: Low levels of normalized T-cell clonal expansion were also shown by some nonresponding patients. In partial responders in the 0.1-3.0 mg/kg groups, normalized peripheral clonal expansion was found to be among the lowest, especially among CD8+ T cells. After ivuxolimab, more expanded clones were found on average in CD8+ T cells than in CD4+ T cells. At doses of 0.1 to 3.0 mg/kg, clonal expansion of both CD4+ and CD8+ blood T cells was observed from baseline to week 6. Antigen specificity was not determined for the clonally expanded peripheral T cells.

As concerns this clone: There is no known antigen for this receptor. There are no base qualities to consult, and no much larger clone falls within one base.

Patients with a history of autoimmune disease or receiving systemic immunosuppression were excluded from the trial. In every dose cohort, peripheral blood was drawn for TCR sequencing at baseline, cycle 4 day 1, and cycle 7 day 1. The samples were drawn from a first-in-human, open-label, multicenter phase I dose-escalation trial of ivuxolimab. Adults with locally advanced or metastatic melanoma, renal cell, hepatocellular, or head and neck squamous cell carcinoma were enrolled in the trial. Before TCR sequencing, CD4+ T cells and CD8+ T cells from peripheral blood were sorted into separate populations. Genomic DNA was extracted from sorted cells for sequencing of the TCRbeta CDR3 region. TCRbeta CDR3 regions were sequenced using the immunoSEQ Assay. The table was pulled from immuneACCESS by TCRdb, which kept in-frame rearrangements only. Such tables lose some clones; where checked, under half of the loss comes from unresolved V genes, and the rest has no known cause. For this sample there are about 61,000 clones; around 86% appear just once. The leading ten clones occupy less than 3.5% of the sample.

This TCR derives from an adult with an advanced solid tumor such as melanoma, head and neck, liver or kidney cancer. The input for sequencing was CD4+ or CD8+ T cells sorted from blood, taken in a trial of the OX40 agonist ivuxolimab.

Here the CDR3 is given as CATWRGSSYEQYF. The DNA reads as follows: TGTGCCACGTGGAGGGGGTCCTCCTACGAGCAGTACTTC. The chain was built from TRBV10-3 and TRBJ2-7, with the D gene possibly TRBD1 or TRBD2, each one fitting 6 bases. The CDR3 starts with the cysteine, ends with the phenylalanine, and has 13 residues. Only the CDR3 part of the read is kept: 39 bases, read in frame from the first base. Via the germline V gene, CDR1 is ENHRY and CDR2 SYGVKD. V and J lose 10 bases and 0 bases, and a span of 13 bases separates them.